These 10 T cell receptor beta chains were sequenced from one sample in a study of control samples from healthy donors and cancer patients. Only in-frame clones appear in the TCRdb table, and some are missing; sequencing was by immunoSEQ multiplex PCR. The top ten clones hold approximately 2.5% of a sample with approximately 70,000 clones, approximately 89% of them seen once. Sequencing was done on a sample of PBMCs. Receptor source: a woman aged 50 to 60 with head and neck cancer.

The genes are TRBV15 and TRBJ1-5, with D unclear. CDR1 is LNHNV, CDR2 YYDKDF, per germline (reference sequence). Trimming left V 1 base short and J 9 bases short, with 16 bases between. The CDR3 contains 15 residues. This CDR3 reads CATSRVLGTQSPQHF. The CDR3 nucleotides are TGTGCCACCAGCAGAGTGCTAGGTACCCAATCGCCCCAGCATTTT.

This chain connects TRBV28 to TRBJ2-1, with D unresolved. The CDR3 is 12 residues long. V lost 5 bases and J lost 6, with 8 bases in between. CDR1 and CDR2 (germline): MDHEN, SYDVKM. In nucleotides, the CDR3 is TGTGCCAGCAGTCTGTGGGTCAATGAGCAGTTCTTC. Its protein product is CASSLWVNEQFF.

The rearrangement links TRBV28 to TRBJ1-5; D is unresolved. The CDR3 totals 15 residues. Germline V CDR1 and CDR2: MDHEN, SYDVKM. V was trimmed by 6 bases and J by 7 bases, leaving 19 bases between them. CDR3 DNA: TGTGCCAGCAGGTTACAATACCGGGAGGACCAGCCCCAGCATTTT. Translating gives CASRLQYREDQPQHF.

The chain has TRBV10-3 and TRBJ2-7, with TRBD2 identical over 12 bases. CDR1 and CDR2 (germline): ENHRY, SYGVKD. The CDR3 covers 16 residues. Losses at the gene ends were 2 bases for V and 2 bases for J; bases not matched to a gene: 4. The CDR3 protein is CAISEPGLAGTYEQYF. The DNA for the CDR3 is TGTGCCATCAGTGAGCCCGGACTAGCGGGGACCTACGAGCAGTACTTC.

The chain uses TRBV2 and TRBJ1-1, with a possible D match to TRBD1 (6 bases). V dropped 8 bases and J dropped 5 bases, with 18 bases sitting between them. Germline lookup yields CDR1 SNHLY and CDR2 FYNNEI. This CDR3 region has 14 residues. The CDR3 sequence: CASPPAGGRTEAFF. CDR3 nucleotide sequence: TGTGCCAGCCCCCCCGCGGGGGGGCGTACTGAAGCTTTCTTT.

V gene TRBV5-1 combines with J gene TRBJ1-4, with 7 bases identical to TRBD1. This CDR3 has 13 amino acids. V shed 5 bases, J shed 8 bases, and the junction held 6 bases outside the gene matches. Germline V gene sequence: CDR1 SGHRS, CDR2 YFSETQ. Written as DNA, the CDR3 is TGCGCCAGCAGTTCCCCGACAGGGGAAAAACTGTTTTTT. This translates into CASSSPTGEKLFF.

This clone occurred once. The gene calls are TRBV15 and TRBJ1-1; D remains unclear. The germline CDR1 and CDR2 sequences are LNHNV and YYDKDF (reference sequence). The CDR3 is made up of 13 amino acids. Trimming cost V 1 base and J 4 bases, with 7 bases left between them. The CDR3 spells CATSRAGSTEAFF. In DNA form, the CDR3 reads TGTGCCACCAGCAGAGCGGGTAGCACTGAAGCTTTCTTT.

This chain connects TRBV6-2 or TRBV6-3 to TRBJ1-2, with D possibly TRBD1 on 5 matching bases. The CDR3 loop spans 13 amino acids. The germline gives CDR1 MNHEY, CDR2 SVGEGT. V was clipped by 6 bases and J by 3 bases, with 11 bases between them. The CDR3 bases are TGTGCCAGCAGCGAGGGGTTTGACTATGGCTACACCTTC. This gives the protein CASSEGFDYGYTF.

V usage is TRBV5-4 and J usage is TRBJ2-3; 8 bases fit TRBD2. V was clipped by 4 bases and J by 4 bases; unmatched bases: 11. The germline V gene has CDR1 SGHNT and CDR2 YYREEE (reference sequence). The CDR3 has 16 residues. The CDR3 is CASSQAGTRGADTQYF. Written as DNA, the CDR3 is TGTGCCAGCAGCCAAGCCGGGACTAGAGGGGCAGATACGCAGTATTTT. Based on the CDR3 plus reference TRBV5-4 and TRBJ2-3, the full variable domain is ETGVTQSPTHLIKTRGQQVTLRCSSQSGHNTVSWYQQALGQGPQFIFQYYREEENGRGNFPPRFSGLQFPNYSSELNVNALELDDSALYLCASSQAGTRGADTQYFGPGTRLTVL.

With respect to this clone: A read error may produce the germline difference seen at one junction end. V usage is TRBV5-1 and J usage is TRBJ2-3, with TRBD2 matching over 15 bases. This CDR3 has 20 amino acids. Germline CDR1 SGHRS, CDR2 YFSETQ. This CDR3 reads CPSRDGPGLAGGRGTDTQYF. CDR3 nucleotides: TGCCCCAGCAGAGACGGGCCGGGACTAGCGGGGGGCCGGGGGACAGATACGCAGTATTTT.